A single TCR beta chain is shown here with its context. The antigen is not known. RNA, once extracted, was reverse transcribed into cDNA for use as the sequencing template. Data came from immunoSEQ multiplex PCR; TCRdb stores just in-frame clones and leaves some out. Of 110,000 to 150,000 clones in the sample, about 60% were seen once. This CDR3 is 15 amino acids long. V shed 2 bases and J shed 6 bases, with 15 bases lying between them. Germline CDR1 is SGHDT and CDR2 is YYEEEE. The sample comes from a study of CD8+ T cells in alopecia areata. As for the study in general: Each of the treated patients was given oral tofacitinib, 5 to 10 mg twice daily, for moderate-to-severe alopecia areata. Study findings and constraints: Lesional scalp displayed greater clonality than normal scalp, most notably in alopecia totalis/universalis.

PBMCs, the starting material, were the source of sorted CD4+ and CD8+ T cells. V and J are TRBV5-6 and TRBJ1-5, with D possibly matching TRBD1 (5 bases). This TCR derives from a human donor with alopecia areata. The sequenced sample was CD4+ T cells sorted from blood, obtained at week 0. The CDR3 sequence: CASSLRGSSGQPQHF. CDR3 bases: TGTGCCAGCAGCTTACGGGGGAGCTCGGGTCAGCCCCAGCATTTT.